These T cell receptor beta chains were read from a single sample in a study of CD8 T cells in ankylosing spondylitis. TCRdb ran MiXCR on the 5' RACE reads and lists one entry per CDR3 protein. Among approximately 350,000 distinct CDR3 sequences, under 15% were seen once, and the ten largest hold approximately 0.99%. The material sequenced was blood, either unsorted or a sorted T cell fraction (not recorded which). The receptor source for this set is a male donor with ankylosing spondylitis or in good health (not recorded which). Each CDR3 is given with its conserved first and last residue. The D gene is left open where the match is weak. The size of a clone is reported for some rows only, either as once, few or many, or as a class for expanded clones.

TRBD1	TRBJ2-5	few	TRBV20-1	CSARDGGRGLETQYF	TGCAGTGCTAGAGATGGGGGCAGGGGGCTGGAGACCCAGTACTTC
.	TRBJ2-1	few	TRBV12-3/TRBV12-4	CASSLHANSGVNEQFF	TGTGCCAGCAGTTTACATGCTAACTCGGGAGTCAATGAGCAGTTCTTC
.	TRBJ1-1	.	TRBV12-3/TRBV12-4	CASRPDRAQNTEAFF	TGTGCCAGCAGGCCAGACCGGGCTCAGAACACTGAAGCTTTCTTT
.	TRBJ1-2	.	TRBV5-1	CASSPTGWDGYTF	TGCGCCAGCAGCCCTACGGGGTGGGATGGCTACACCTTC
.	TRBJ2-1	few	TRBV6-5	CASSSRERNEQFF	TGTGCCAGCAGTTCCAGGGAGCGCAATGAGCAGTTCTTC
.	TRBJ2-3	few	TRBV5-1	CASSLGVGFSDTQYF	TGCGCCAGCAGCTTGGGAGTAGGGTTCTCAGATACGCAGTATTTT
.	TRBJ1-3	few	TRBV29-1	CSGLKGSGNTIYF	TGCAGTGGACTCAAGGGTTCTGGAAACACCATATATTTT
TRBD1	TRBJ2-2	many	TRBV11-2	CASRITGGGGTGELFF	TGTGCCAGCAGGATAACAGGGGGCGGAGGTACCGGGGAGCTGTTTTTT
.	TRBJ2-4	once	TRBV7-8	CASSSLARGPSQLAKNIQYF	TGTGCCAGCAGCTCCCTAGCGAGAGGGCCGTCTCAGTTAGCCAAAAACATTCAGTACTTC
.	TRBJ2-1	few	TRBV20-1	CSAGTPQDYNEQFF	TGCAGTGCTGGGACTCCCCAGGACTACAATGAGCAGTTCTTC
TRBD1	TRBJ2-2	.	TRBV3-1	CASSNTGTANTGELFF	TGTGCCAGCAGCAACACCGGGACAGCGAACACCGGGGAGCTGTTTTTT
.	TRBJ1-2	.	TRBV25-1	CASSEFTNYGYTF	TGTGCCAGCAGTGAATTTACTAACTATGGCTACACCTTC
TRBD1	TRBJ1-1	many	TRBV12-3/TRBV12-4	CASSPTGTVDTEAFF	TGTGCCAGCAGTCCGACAGGGACGGTGGACACTGAAGCTTTCTTT
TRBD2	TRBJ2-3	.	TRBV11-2	CASSPTRQRGRPDTQYF	TGTGCCAGCAGTCCAACCAGGCAGCGGGGCCGGCCAGATACGCAGTATTTT
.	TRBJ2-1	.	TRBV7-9	CASSLEHRHPYNEQFF	TGTGCCAGCAGCTTAGAACACCGGCACCCCTACAATGAGCAGTTCTTC
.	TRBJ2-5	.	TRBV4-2	CASSQDSGGGAQYF	TGTGCCAGCAGCCAAGATTCCGGTGGTGGGGCCCAGTACTTC
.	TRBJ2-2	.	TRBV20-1	CSARDQQRTGELFF	TGCAGTGCTAGAGATCAGCAACGCACCGGGGAGCTGTTTTTT
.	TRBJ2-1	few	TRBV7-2	CASSQRRVTYNEQFF	TGTGCCAGCAGCCAAAGGAGGGTCACCTACAATGAGCAGTTCTTC
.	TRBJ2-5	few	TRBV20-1	CSATRGFEETQYF	TGCAGTGCTACCAGGGGTTTTGAGGAGACCCAGTACTTC
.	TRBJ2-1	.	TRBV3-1	CASSQAGLYNEQFF	TGTGCCAGCAGCCAGGCAGGACTCTACAATGAGCAGTTCTTC
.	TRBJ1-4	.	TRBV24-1	CATSGQLKGEKLFF	TGTGCCACCAGCGGACAGCTAAAGGGGGAAAAACTGTTTTTT
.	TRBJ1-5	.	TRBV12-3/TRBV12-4	CASSLTQVGQPQHF	TGTGCCAGCAGTTTGACACAGGTTGGGCAGCCCCAGCATTTT
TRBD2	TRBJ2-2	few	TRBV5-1	CASSSRPGLAGVRAGELFF	TGCGCCAGCAGCTCCCGACCGGGACTAGCGGGGGTCAGGGCCGGGGAGCTGTTTTTT
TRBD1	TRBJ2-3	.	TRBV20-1	CSASPGTGGKDTQYF	TGCAGTGCTAGCCCCGGGACAGGGGGCAAAGATACGCAGTATTTT
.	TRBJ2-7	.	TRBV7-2	CASSLVASAPYEQYF	TGTGCCAGCAGCTTAGTCGCCAGTGCCCCCTACGAGCAGTACTTC
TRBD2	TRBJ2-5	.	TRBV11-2	CASLPGLAGRETQYF	TGTGCCAGCTTACCCGGACTAGCGGGACGGGAGACCCAGTACTTC
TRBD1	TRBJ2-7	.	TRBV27	CASSSRGQTPHYEQYF	TGTGCCAGCAGTAGTAGGGGGCAGACCCCCCACTACGAGCAGTACTTC
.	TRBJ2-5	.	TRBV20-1	CSARDQGGARQETQYF	TGCAGTGCTAGAGATCAGGGGGGGGCTAGGCAAGAGACCCAGTACTTC
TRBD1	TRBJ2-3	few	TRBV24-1	CATSGTGNTDTQYF	TGTGCCACCTCCGGGACAGGGAACACAGATACGCAGTATTTT
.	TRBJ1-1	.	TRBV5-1	CASSSHEGRAFF	TGCGCCAGCAGCTCCCACGAGGGTCGAGCTTTCTTT